The 9 T cell receptor beta chains in this list originate from one sample, sequenced in a study of T cells in Graves' hyperthyroidism and ophthalmopathy. The source material, RNA transcripts, was used to amplify TCR beta CDR3 regions. RT-PCR in the first round (using the HTBI primer set) targeted the TCR CDR3. TCRdb reprocessed the multiplex PCR reads via MiXCR and lists one record per CDR3 protein. Of about 380,000 distinct CDR3 sequences in the sample, less than 20% were seen once. Sequencing input: blood. Every receptor here comes from a man aged 18 to 29 with Graves' ophthalmopathy.

This clonotype has a handful of counts. The chain carries TRBV9 and TRBJ1-3; D is possibly TRBD1 (6 bases). In germline, CDR1 is SGDLS, CDR2 YYNGEE. This CDR3 has 14 amino acids. Trimming took off 6 bases at V and 3 bases at J, with 13 bases between the two ends. The CDR3 region has the DNA TGTGCCAGCACGGGGGGGGCAGGTGGAAACACCATATATTTT. Translating gives CASTGGAGGNTIYF.

In the case of this clonotype: This could be a read error, since a much larger clone is one nucleotide away. This rearrangement joins TRBV5-1 to TRBJ2-1; tentative D call: TRBD2 (6 bases). The J call is uncertain, as TRBJ2-7 better fits the DNA end. This CDR3 contains 14 residues. CDR1 SGHRS and CDR2 YFSETQ come from the germline V gene. The CDR3 DNA reads as TGCGCCAGCAGCTTGGCGACGGGGAGGAATGAGCAGTACTTC. Its protein is CASSLATGRNEQYF.

This clonotype showed up many times. The V gene is TRBV5-1, the J gene TRBJ2-7; D tentatively reads TRBD1 or TRBD2 (6 bases each). The ends were cut back, 4 bases at V and 4 bases at J, with 18 bases in the middle. This CDR3 contains 15 residues. Per the germline V gene, CDR1 is SGHRS and CDR2 is YFSETQ. DNA of the CDR3: TGCGCCAGCAGCCCTGAACCGGGGGCAGGGTACGAGCAGTACTTC. Translation gives CASSPEPGAGYEQYF.

The rearrangement links TRBV20-1 to TRBJ1-4; TRBD1 matches 10 bases. The CDR3 runs 12 residues. With 6 bases clipped from V and 6 bases from J, the junction kept 1 base outside the gene matches. Germline CDR1 is DFQATT and CDR2 is SNEGSKA (reference sequence). The CDR3 protein is CSAGTGDEKLFF. CDR3 DNA: TGCAGTGCCGGGACAGGGGATGAAAAACTGTTTTTT.

This chain joins TRBV4-2 and TRBJ2-5; tentative D call: TRBD2 (5 bases). The CDR3 sequence is 16 residues long. V was shortened by 0 bases and J by 4 bases, with 15 bases between the two germline ends. The germline V gene has CDR1 LGHNA and CDR2 YNFKEQ. The CDR3 coding sequence is TGTGCCAGCAGCCAAGAAGGTTCGAGGGTCGGAGAGACCCAGTACTTC. The encoded protein is CASSQEGSRVGETQYF.

This sequence joins TRBV20-1 and TRBJ1-5; D remains ambiguous. The CDR3 has 17 residues. Germline V CDR1 and CDR2: DFQATT, SNEGSKA (reference sequence). V was pared by 1 base and J by 0 bases, with 16 bases between. In DNA, the CDR3 is TGCAGTGCTAGAGGTTCCCAGAGAGCTTATAGCAATCAGCCCCAGCATTTT. It yields the protein CSARGSQRAYSNQPQHF.

This rearrangement joins TRBV7-9 to TRBJ2-7; TRBD1 or TRBD2 may be the D gene (5 bases each). Trimming removed 6 bases at V and 3 bases at J, with 18 bases between. CDR3 length: 15 residues. Germline V lookup: CDR1 SEHNR, CDR2 FQNEAQ (reference sequence). The CDR3 reads CASSPRGSLLYEQYF. The CDR3 DNA reads as TGTGCCAGCAGTCCCCGGGGCAGCCTACTCTACGAGCAGTACTTC.

This clonotype was counted ten times or more. This chain joins TRBV12-3 or TRBV12-4 and TRBJ1-6, with 7 bases fitting TRBD1. The V gene end was trimmed by 2 bases and the J gene end by 7 bases; junction bases not matched to a gene: 8. The CDR3 loop spans 16 amino acids. CDR3 sequence (DNA): TGTGCCAGCAGTTTACCCAGGGGGAAACTGAATTCACCCCTCCACTTT. It specifies CASSLPRGKLNSPLHF.

Notes on this clonotype: A read error may explain this, as a much larger clone is one base away. The J gene is TRBJ1-1, the V gene TRBV5-5; D is uncertain. CDR1 and CDR2 (germline): SGHKS, YYEKEE (reference sequence). The CDR3 is made up of 11 amino acids. This CDR3 is CASSSGYEALF. CDR3 DNA sequence: TGTGCCAGCAGCTCAGGATATGAAGCTCTCTTT.